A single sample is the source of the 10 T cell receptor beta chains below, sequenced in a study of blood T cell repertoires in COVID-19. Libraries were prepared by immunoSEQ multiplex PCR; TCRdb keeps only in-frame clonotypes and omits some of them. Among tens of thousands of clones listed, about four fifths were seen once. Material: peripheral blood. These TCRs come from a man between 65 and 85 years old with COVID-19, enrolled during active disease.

The DNA of the CDR3 is TGCGCCAGCAGCTCTACTCCTGGGAACACTGAAGCTTTCTTT. Its protein is CASSSTPGNTEAFF. V is TRBV5-1 and J is TRBJ1-1; no clear D. Trimming stripped 3 bases from V and 1 base from J, with 10 bases between. The germline gives CDR1 SGHRS, CDR2 YFSETQ. This CDR3 has 14 amino acids.

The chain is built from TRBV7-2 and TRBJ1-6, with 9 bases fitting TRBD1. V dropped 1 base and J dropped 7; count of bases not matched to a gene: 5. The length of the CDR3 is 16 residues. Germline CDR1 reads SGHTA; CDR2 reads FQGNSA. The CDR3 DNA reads TGTGCCAGCAGCTTAGGGACAGGGGTTGGAAATTCACCCCTCCACTTT. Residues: CASSLGTGVGNSPLHF.

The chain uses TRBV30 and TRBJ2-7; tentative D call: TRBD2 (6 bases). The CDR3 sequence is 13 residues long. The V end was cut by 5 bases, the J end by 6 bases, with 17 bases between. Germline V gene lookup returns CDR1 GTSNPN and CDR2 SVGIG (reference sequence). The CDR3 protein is CAWQGQGRGEQYF. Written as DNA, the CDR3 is TGTGCCTGGCAGGGCCAAGGGCGGGGCGAGCAGTACTTC.

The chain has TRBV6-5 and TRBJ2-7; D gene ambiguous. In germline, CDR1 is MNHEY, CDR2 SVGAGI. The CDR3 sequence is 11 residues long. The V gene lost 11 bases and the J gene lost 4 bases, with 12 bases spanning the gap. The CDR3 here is CASESGYEQYF. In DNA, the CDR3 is TGTGCCTCCGAGTCGGGTTACGAGCAGTACTTC.

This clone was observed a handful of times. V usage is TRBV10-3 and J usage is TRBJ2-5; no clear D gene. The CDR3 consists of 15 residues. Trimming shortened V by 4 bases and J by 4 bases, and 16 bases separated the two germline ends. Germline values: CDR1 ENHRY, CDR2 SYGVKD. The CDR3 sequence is CAISVALVSSETQYF. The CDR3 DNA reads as TGTGCCATCAGTGTCGCGTTGGTCTCTTCAGAGACCCAGTACTTC.

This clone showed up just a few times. The CDR3 nucleotides are TGTGCCAGCAAGAGCCGAGACACTGAAGCTTTCTTT. Its protein is CASKSRDTEAFF. The V and J genes are TRBV12-3 or TRBV12-4 and TRBJ1-1, with D unclear. Trimming took off 7 bases at V and 3 bases at J, with 9 bases between the two ends. This CDR3 spans 12 amino acids.

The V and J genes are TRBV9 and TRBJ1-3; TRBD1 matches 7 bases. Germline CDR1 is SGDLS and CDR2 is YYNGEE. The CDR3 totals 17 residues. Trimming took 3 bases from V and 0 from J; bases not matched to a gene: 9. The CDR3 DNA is TGTGCCAGCAGCGCGTGGGACAGAATTGTCTCTGGAAACACCATATATTTT. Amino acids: CASSAWDRIVSGNTIYF. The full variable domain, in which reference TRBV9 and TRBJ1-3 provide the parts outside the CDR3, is DSGVTQTPKHLITATGQRVTLRCSPRSGDLSVYWYQQSLDQGLQFLIQYYNGEERAKGNILERFSAQQFPDLHSELNLSSLELGDSALYFCASSAWDRIVSGNTIYFGEGSWLTVV.

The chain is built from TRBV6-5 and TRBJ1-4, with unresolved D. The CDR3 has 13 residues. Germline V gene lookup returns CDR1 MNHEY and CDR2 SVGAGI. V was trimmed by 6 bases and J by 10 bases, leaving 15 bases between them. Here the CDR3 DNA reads TGTGCCAGCAGACCGACGGCGGGGTTAAAACTGTTTTTT. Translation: CASRPTAGLKLFF.

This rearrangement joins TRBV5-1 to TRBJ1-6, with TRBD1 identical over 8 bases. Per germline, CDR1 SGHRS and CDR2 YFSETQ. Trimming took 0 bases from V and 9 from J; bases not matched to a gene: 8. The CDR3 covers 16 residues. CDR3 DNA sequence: TGCGCCAGCAGCTTGGGTACCGGGACAGGTTCTTCACCCCTCCACTTT. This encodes CASSLGTGTGSSPLHF.

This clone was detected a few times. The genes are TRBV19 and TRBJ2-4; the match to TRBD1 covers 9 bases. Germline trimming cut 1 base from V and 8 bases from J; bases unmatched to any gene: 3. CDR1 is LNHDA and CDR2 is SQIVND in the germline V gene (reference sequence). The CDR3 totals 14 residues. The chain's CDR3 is CASSIGTGVDIQYF. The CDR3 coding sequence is TGTGCCAGTAGTATAGGGACAGGGGTAGACATTCAGTACTTC.